A single sample gave rise to the 9 T cell receptor beta chains below, sequenced in a study of long-term antiretroviral therapy in people with HIV. The run of the v3.0 immunoSEQ assay was at survey level. The assay was immunoSEQ multiplex PCR, and TCRdb's table has in-frame clones only and misses some. The profile shows about 25,000 clones, about 80% of them singletons. The sample consisted of unsorted PBMCs, taken 1.2 years after starting antiretroviral therapy. These receptors were taken from a woman aged 40 to 49 with HIV.

This chain links TRBV5-4 with TRBJ2-7; 11 nucleotides align to TRBD2. The CDR3 totals 15 residues. The germline gives CDR1 SGHNT, CDR2 YYREEE (reference sequence). V gave up 4 bases and J gave up 3 bases; unmatched junction bases: 6. Written as DNA, the CDR3 is TGTGCCAGCAGCGCCGCCGGGACTAGCGGCTACGAGCAGTACTTC. It codes for CASSAAGTSGYEQYF.

The sample holds a few counts of this clone. This chain joins TRBV7-2 and TRBJ1-2; maybe TRBD1 (5 bases). Per germline, CDR1 SGHTA and CDR2 FQGNSA. The CDR3 spans 15 residues. Trimming removed 5 bases at V and 1 base at J, with 14 bases between. In DNA, the CDR3 is TGTGCCAGCAGCCAGGGCAGGTCCAATAACTATGGCTACACCTTC. It encodes CASSQGRSNNYGYTF.

V is TRBV4-1 and J is TRBJ2-7, with 8 positions matching TRBD2. Unmatched junction bases numbered 8, after V lost 4 bases and J lost 3 bases. The CDR3 is 15 amino acids. The V gene's germline CDR1 is MGHRA and CDR2 YSYEKL. The CDR3 loop is CASSPGTRELYEQYF. CDR3 sequence (DNA): TGCGCCAGCAGCCCCGGGACTAGGGAACTCTACGAGCAGTACTTC.

The chain recombines TRBV29-1 with TRBJ1-3; D is undetermined. Germline-derived CDR1 and CDR2 are SQVTM and ANQGSEA. The V end lost 2 bases, the J end lost 0 bases, and 17 bases lay between the germline ends. The CDR3 loop spans 17 amino acids. The CDR3 reads CSVEFPLGRYSGNTIYF. In nucleotides, the CDR3 is TGCAGCGTTGAATTCCCCCTGGGCCGCTACTCTGGAAACACCATATATTTT.

As concerns this clone: One end of the junction varies from germline; a read error may be responsible. The chain couples TRBV11-2 to TRBJ2-5; D gene uncertain. This CDR3 has 16 amino acids. The germline CDR1 and CDR2 sequences are SGHAT and FQNNGV. CDR3 sequence reads: CASSLMDVRPQETQYF. The CDR3 DNA reads TGTGCTAGCAGCTTAATGGATGTGAGACCGCAAGAGACCCAGTACTTC.

V gene TRBV4-1 combines with J gene TRBJ2-7, with 7 bases that match TRBD2. The CDR3 is 16 residues long. CDR1 and CDR2 from the germline V gene are MGHRA and YSYEKL. With 0 bases clipped from V and 2 bases from J, the junction kept 7 bases outside the gene matches. Here the CDR3 DNA reads TGCGCCAGCAGCCAAGAAATCGGGGGGAGTCCCTACGAGCAGTACTTC. Its translation is CASSQEIGGSPYEQYF.

In its sample, this clone was seen once. The chain is built from TRBV6-6 and TRBJ2-1; no reliable D call. This CDR3 has 14 residues. Trimming left V 0 bases short and J 4 bases short, with 7 bases between. Germline values: CDR1 MNHNY, CDR2 SVGAGI (reference sequence). CDR3 DNA sequence: TGTGCCAGCAGTTACTCCACAGTATACAATGAGCAGTTCTTC. Residues: CASSYSTVYNEQFF.

The chain joins TRBV4-2 to TRBJ1-4, with TRBD1 as a possible D gene (5 bases). The germline V gene has CDR1 LGHNA and CDR2 YNFKEQ. Trimming shortened V by 0 bases and J by 11 bases, and 13 bases separated the two germline ends. The CDR3 is 14 residues long. The CDR3 DNA reads TGTGCCAGCAGCCAAGATCCCCCCTCAGGGAAACTGTTTTTT. It specifies CASSQDPPSGKLFF.

The V and J genes are TRBV6-5 and TRBJ1-1; 10 nucleotides match TRBD1. V lost 6 bases, J lost 2 bases, and 0 bases stayed unmatched. The CDR3 spans 13 residues. Germline V gene lookup returns CDR1 MNHEY and CDR2 SVGAGI. CDR3 nucleotide sequence: TGTGCCAGCAGGACAGGGGGCAACACTGAAGCTTTCTTT. Translating gives CASRTGGNTEAFF.